One and the same sample provided the 12 T cell receptor beta chains below, sequenced in a study of blood T cell repertoires in COVID-19. Assay: immunoSEQ multiplex PCR; the TCRdb copy retains only in-frame clones and omits some. The table lists 200,000 to 250,000 clones, roughly 80% of them singletons, with about 2.9% in the top ten. The sequenced sample was peripheral blood. These receptors originate from a woman aged 30 to 39 who had recovered from COVID-19.

The chain carries TRBV25-1 and TRBJ2-7; the D is unclear. The CDR3 spans 14 residues. V was cut by 3 bases and J by 2 bases, with 11 bases left in between. Germline CDR1 and CDR2: MGHDK and SYGVNS. CDR3 coding DNA: TGTGCCAGCAGTGAGTCAAGGAGTCCCTACGAGCAGTACTTC. Its protein product is CASSESRSPYEQYF.

This clone was observed a single time. J is TRBJ1-2 and V is TRBV19; D remains unclear. The CDR3 runs 12 residues. V lost 6 bases and J lost 5, with 10 bases in between. The germline CDR1 and CDR2 sequences are LNHDA and SQIVND (reference sequence). CDR3 bases: TGTGCCAGTAGGCCGAGAGGATATGGCTACACCTTC. Amino acid sequence: CASRPRGYGYTF.

This chain links TRBV9 with TRBJ1-1; D is perhaps TRBD1 (6 bases). The CDR3 has 14 residues. V lost 3 bases and J 3 bases, leaving 12 bases between the germline ends. In germline, CDR1 is SGDLS, CDR2 YYNGEE. CDR3 region: CASSAWTEDTEAFF. CDR3 DNA sequence: TGTGCCAGCAGCGCATGGACAGAAGACACTGAAGCTTTCTTT.

The chain uses TRBV6-6 and TRBJ2-7, with 8 bases that match TRBD1. This CDR3 region has 14 residues. Per germline, CDR1 MNHNY and CDR2 SVGAGI (reference sequence). J gave up 6 bases and V 2 bases, and 6 bases lay outside the gene matches. CDR3 nucleotides: TGTGCCAGCAGTTACCTTGGACAGGGACGCGAGCAGTACTTC. Protein: CASSYLGQGREQYF.

This clone was counted only a few times. The chain employs TRBV6-5 and TRBJ1-1; D is unclear. The germline gives CDR1 MNHEY, CDR2 SVGAGI. V lost 8 bases and J 6 bases, leaving 13 bases between the germline ends. This CDR3 contains 12 residues. Here the CDR3 reads CASDLGGAEAFF. DNA for the CDR3: TGTGCCAGCGACCTAGGCGGAGCTGAAGCTTTCTTT.

The genes are TRBV30 and TRBJ2-1; TRBD2 is a possible D gene (6 bases). There are 15 residues in the CDR3. The germline V gene encodes CDR1 GTSNPN and CDR2 SVGIG (reference sequence). V was pared by 4 bases and J by 0 bases, with 13 bases between. The CDR3 nucleotides read TGTGCCTGGAACCTTTACGGGAGCTCCTACAATGAGCAGTTCTTC. Its protein product is CAWNLYGSSYNEQFF.

The V call is TRBV27, the J call TRBJ1-2; 9 bases map to TRBD1. The CDR3 totals 14 residues. The trim removed 3 bases at V and 11 bases at J, leaving 10 bases unmatched. The V gene's germline CDR1 is MNHEY and CDR2 SMNVEV (reference sequence). In nucleotides, the CDR3 is TGTGCCAGCAGTTTTCACGGGACAGGGAGTAGTTACACCTTC. Translated, it gives CASSFHGTGSSYTF.

J is TRBJ1-1 and V is TRBV9, with 7 bases identical to TRBD1. The length of the CDR3 is 14 residues. Per germline, CDR1 SGDLS and CDR2 YYNGEE. The trim removed 2 bases at V and 1 base at J, leaving 2 bases unmatched. The CDR3 here is CASSVRDRNTEAFF. Here the CDR3 DNA reads TGTGCCAGCAGCGTCCGGGACAGGAACACTGAAGCTTTCTTT.

J is TRBJ2-1 and V is TRBV24-1, with TRBD2 identical over 8 bases. V lost 12 bases to trimming and J lost 0 bases; unmatched junction nucleotides: 3. Germline loops: CDR1 KGHDR, CDR2 SFDVKD. This CDR3 has 13 residues. The CDR3 nucleotides read TGTGCCTCGAGCGGGAGCTCCTACAATGAGCAGTTCTTC. This sequence encodes CASSGSSYNEQFF.

The chain joins TRBV2 to TRBJ2-7; D unresolved. The ends were cut back, 3 bases at V and 0 bases at J, with 9 bases in the middle. This CDR3 has 14 amino acids. Germline V gene sequence: CDR1 SNHLY, CDR2 FYNNEI. The CDR3 nucleotides are TGTGCCAGCAGTGAGCAGGTTAACTCCTACGAGCAGTACTTC. Its protein is CASSEQVNSYEQYF.

The chain is built from TRBV6-5 and TRBJ1-4; D is unresolved. The germline CDR1 and CDR2 sequences are MNHEY and SVGAGI. The CDR3 length is 14 residues. Deletions cut 2 bases from V and 8 bases from J, with 12 bases between. The CDR3 DNA follows: TGTGCCAGCAGTTACCGGGAGGGTGGGGAAAAACTGTTTTTT. Residues: CASSYREGGEKLFF.

The sample holds a few counts of this clone. The CDR3 nucleotides read TGCGCCAGCAGCCTCAGGGAGGGAGGCCAACCGATGAACACTGAAGCTTTCTTT. This codes for CASSLREGGQPMNTEAFF. V is TRBV10-1 and J is TRBJ1-1, with D possibly being TRBD1 (5 bases). This CDR3 region has 18 residues. Germline CDR1 reads WNHNN; CDR2 reads SYGVQD (reference sequence). V lost 6 bases, J lost 0 bases, and 23 bases lay in between.